The subject of this entry is one T cell receptor beta chain. No cognate antigen has been identified for it. No qualities accompany the bases; no much larger clone lies one base away. The data were obtained in a study of blood T cell repertoires in COVID-19 (dated by TCRdb to 2019 to 2021). For context, the study as a whole: The collaborator samples originated in the United States, Italy and Spain and spanned the acute and convalescent phases of COVID-19. The prospective study material was composed of cDNA or gDNA derived from T cells, B-cell-depleted T cells, or PBMCs. Subjects who had been exposed to COVID-19, were actively infected with it, or had recovered from it provided the deeply sampled blood TCRbeta repertoires that made up the dataset. The repertoires were made available in a free public database intended to serve as a resource for research on the immune response to SARS-CoV-2. Samples were obtained from the ongoing ImmuneRACE study (first 160 participants) and from roughly 1,300 subjects provided by 6 global collaborators. A de-identified subject ID, COVID-19 status, age in years and sex were almost always included in the sample metadata. HLA class I and class II types, where available, came from metadata supplied by the sample provider rather than from assay-based typing. The research as a whole found: Clinical and demographic metadata were provided uncurated, with the amount varying by source and participant.

TCRbeta CDR3 regions were amplified from genomic DNA using the immunoSEQ Assay, a bias-controlled multiplex PCR. From the authors' description of their analysis: Nucleated cell counts per sample were estimated from amplification of reference gene primers within the assay. To quantify the absolute abundance of each unique TCRbeta CDR3 rearrangement, sequence reads were collapsed and filtered. Productive Simpson clonality was computed per sample as the square root of Simpson's diversity index over productive rearrangements. Entries here come from immuneACCESS through TCRdb and include only in-frame sequences with V and J called. Some clones fail to appear in such tables; in the studies checked, an unresolved V gene covers under half of the shortfall, and the cause of the remainder is unknown. The V and J calls and clone size are taken from that table; D and trimming were inferred from the DNA. Counted in this sample were approximately 230,000 clones; roughly 85% of them appeared once. Roughly 2.3% of the sample is in the top ten clones.

Another Seattle source contributed samples from volunteer blood donors who had recovered from COVID-19. Each collaborating institution followed its own protocols to collect whole blood in K2EDTA tubes. For TCRbeta analysis, collaborators shipped samples in one of three forms: frozen whole blood, isolated PBMCs, or DNA extracted from either of those sample types. The receptor was isolated from a man between 25 and 39 years old who had recovered from COVID-19. The specimen sequenced was peripheral blood.

The nucleotides read TGTGCCAGCAGCCCCACAGGTACCACCTACGAGCAGTACTTC. Its product reads: CASSPTGTTYEQYF. The chain employs TRBV6-5 and TRBJ2-7; the D gene is perhaps TRBD1, on 5 matching bases. From the germline V gene, CDR1 is MNHEY and CDR2 is SVGAGI. The CDR3 runs 14 amino acids, cysteine and phenylalanine included. Only CDR3 DNA remains: 42 bases, in frame from the first base. V gives up 6 bases and J gives up 2 bases, and the segment between their germline ends measures 14 bases.